This T cell receptor (beta chain) was obtained from a study of blood T cell repertoires in COVID-19. Overall study: What the recovered Cohort 3 donors had was two negative PCRs, clearance, or symptom resolution. The United States, Italy and Spain supplied acute and convalescent COVID-19 samples.

In the original workflow: By means of reference gene primer amplification, nucleated cell counts were estimated. Sequencing was performed with immunoSEQ multiplex PCR; in TCRdb, only in-frame clones are kept and a portion is missing. That table supplies the V and J calls and clone size; D and trimming were determined from the DNA. The table lists about 190,000 clones, 85% to 90% of them singletons. Self-reported history from a screening survey and questionnaire set each donor's cohort. Germline V CDR1 and CDR2: MNHNS, SASEGT. The CDR3 extends over 16 amino acids. V gave up 1 base and J gave up 0 bases; unmatched junction bases: 3.

The J gene is TRBJ2-4, the V gene TRBV6-1; 7 bases match TRBD2. The material sequenced was PBMCs or T cells enriched from blood (not recorded which). The clonotype was recovered from a woman aged 40 to 55 in a cohort exposed to, infected with or recovered from COVID-19 (not recorded which). CDR3 bases: TGTGCCAGCAGTGAAGTTGGCGGGAGAGCCAAAAACATTCAGTACTTC. It yields the protein CASSEVGGRAKNIQYF.